A single sample gave rise to the 25 T cell receptor beta chains below, sequenced in a study of early T cells in non-severe SARS-CoV-2 infection. TCRdb reanalysed the 5' RACE reads using MiXCR and keeps one entry per CDR3 protein. The sample contains 40,000 to 55,000 distinct CDR3 sequences, around a quarter of which appear only once. Sequencing used whole blood, obtained at baseline. The source of these receptors is an adult who was a healthcare worker with PCR-confirmed SARS-CoV-2 infection or an uninfected control (not recorded which).

This clonotype has a handful of counts. The chain combines TRBV12-3 or TRBV12-4 with TRBJ1-2; the match to TRBD1 covers 9 bases. Unmatched junction bases numbered 7, after V lost 8 bases and J lost 6 bases. The CDR3 length is 13 residues. CDR3 nucleotide sequence: TGTGCCAGCTCCACAGGGGGCGCGGATGGCTACACCTTC. Residues: CASSTGGADGYTF.

This clonotype was counted between two and nine times. This chain links TRBV30 with TRBJ2-2; D remains unclear. CDR1 GTSNPN and CDR2 SVGIG come from the germline V gene (reference sequence). The CDR3 contains 12 residues. V shed 2 bases and J shed 8 bases, with 9 bases lying between them. CDR3 sequence (DNA): TGTGCCTGGAGTCCCGGTAGGGGGGAGCTGTTTTTT. Translation: CAWSPGRGELFF.

In this sample, this clonotype turned up a few times. V gene TRBV14 combines with J gene TRBJ2-6; 7 bases match TRBD1. The J segment lost 4 bases and the V segment lost 4 bases, leaving 4 bases of the junction unmatched. Germline V gene lookup returns CDR1 SGHDN and CDR2 FVKESK. The length of the CDR3 is 15 residues. Here the CDR3 DNA reads TGTGCCAGCAGCCCCGACAGGGAAGGGGCCAACGTCCTGACTTTC. It translates to CASSPDREGANVLTF.

This chain links TRBV3-1 with TRBJ1-2; D gene ambiguous. This CDR3 region has 12 residues. Looked up from germline, CDR1 is LGHDT and CDR2 is YNNKEL (reference sequence). V shed 1 base and J shed 8 bases, with 8 bases lying between them. CDR3: CASSQGEVGYTF. The CDR3 DNA is TGTGCCAGCAGCCAAGGAGAGGTCGGCTACACCTTC.

This clonotype has only a few counts. This chain connects TRBV10-3 to TRBJ2-3, with 8 nucleotides matching TRBD2. Germline lookup yields CDR1 ENHRY and CDR2 SYGVKD. CDR3 length: 17 amino acids. Trimming at V came to 2 bases and at J to 7 bases, leaving 14 bases not matched to a gene. CDR3 sequence: CAISEEERGSWVHTQYF. For the CDR3, the DNA is TGTGCCATCAGTGAGGAGGAGCGGGGGTCCTGGGTGCATACGCAGTATTTT.

This clonotype came up a few times. The chain is built from TRBV10-1 and TRBJ2-3; 7 nucleotides line up with TRBD1. This CDR3 region has 12 residues. The trim removed 8 bases at V and 8 bases at J, leaving 7 bases unmatched. Germline CDR1 is WNHNN and CDR2 is SYGVQD (reference sequence). CDR3 in amino acids: CASSGQAPTQYF. The CDR3 region has the DNA TGCGCCAGCTCCGGACAGGCACCTACGCAGTATTTT.

This clonotype was recorded at least ten times. One end of the junction does not line up with germline, which may come from a read error. The rearrangement links TRBV18 to TRBJ2-7; 8 bases are a match to TRBD1. Looked up from germline, CDR1 is KGHSH and CDR2 is LQKENI. The CDR3 has 14 residues. CDR3 sequence reads: CASSPGQGTYEQYF. The CDR3 bases are TGCGCCAGCAGCCCTGGACAGGGAACCTACGAGCAGTACTTC.

This clonotype was seen a few times. This chain connects TRBV5-1 to TRBJ1-1; D might be TRBD1 (6 bases). The CDR3 extends over 15 amino acids. The V and J ends lost 1 base and 4 bases respectively, with 14 bases between them. Germline loops: CDR1 SGHRS, CDR2 YFSETQ. The CDR3 is CASSLRGQGPTEAFF. The CDR3 nucleotides read TGCGCCAGCAGCTTGAGGGGCCAGGGGCCCACTGAAGCTTTCTTT.

V is TRBV7-3 and J is TRBJ2-2; D possibly corresponds to TRBD2 (6 bases). The CDR3 contains 15 residues. V lost 10 bases and J 5 bases, leaving 20 bases between the germline ends. From germline, CDR1 is SGHTA and CDR2 FQGTGA. The CDR3 DNA sequence: TGTGCCACTCCGGATTGGGTGGAGGGGACCGGGGAGCTGTTTTTT. Encoded protein: CATPDWVEGTGELFF. Based on the CDR3 plus reference TRBV7-3 and TRBJ2-2, the full variable domain is GAGVSQTPSNKVTEKGKYVELRCDPISGHTALYWYRQSLGQGPEFLIYFQGTGAADDSGLPNDRFFAVRPEGSVSTLKIQRTERGDSAVYLCATPDWVEGTGELFFGEGSRLTVL.

The chain links TRBV4-3 to TRBJ2-7, with 8 bases identical to TRBD2. This CDR3 region has 16 residues. CDR1 is LGHNA, CDR2 YSLEER, per germline. The ends lost 3 bases at V and 2 bases at J; junction bases unmatched: 9. The CDR3 sequence is CASSQGLSGGAYEQYF. CDR3 nucleotides: TGCGCCAGCAGCCAGGGATTGAGCGGGGGAGCCTACGAGCAGTACTTC.

The rearrangement uses TRBV10-3 and TRBJ1-1; D may be TRBD1 (5 bases). This CDR3 is built from 16 residues. Germline CDR1 is ENHRY and CDR2 is SYGVKD. With 0 bases removed from V and 3 bases from J, the gap between germline ends came to 14 bases. The CDR3, as DNA: TGTGCCATCAGTGAGTCCCGATTGGGGGGAGACACTGAAGCTTTCTTT. Encoded protein: CAISESRLGGDTEAFF.

This clonotype has more than one count but fewer than ten. CDR3 sequence: CASSSGTGYTNEKLFF. CDR3 coding DNA: TGTGCCAGCAGCTCCGGGACAGGGTACACTAATGAAAAACTGTTTTTT. The V and J genes are TRBV7-2 and TRBJ1-4, with TRBD1 identical over 9 bases. The CDR3 length is 16 residues. CDR1 and CDR2 from the germline V gene are SGHTA and FQGNSA. Germline trimming cut 4 bases from V and 2 bases from J; bases unmatched to any gene: 5.

This clonotype was seen only a few times. J is TRBJ1-2 and V is TRBV2; the match to TRBD1 covers 7 bases. After removal of 7 bases from V and 4 bases from J, the junction contained 9 bases not matched to a gene. From germline, CDR1 is SNHLY and CDR2 FYNNEI. The CDR3 length is 14 residues. CDR3 residues: CASISQGLGYGYTF. The CDR3 coding sequence is TGTGCCAGCATTTCACAGGGGCTAGGCTATGGCTACACCTTC.

This clonotype was counted a few times. CDR3 DNA: TGTGCCAGCAGCTTGCGGCAGGGACTTCAGCCCCAGCATTTT. Amino acids: CASSLRQGLQPQHF. The chain has TRBV5-6 and TRBJ1-5; the D gene is possibly TRBD1 (5 bases). The CDR3 runs 14 residues. Germline CDR1 reads SGHDT; CDR2 reads YYEEEE. The germline V and J ends were trimmed by 1 base and 6 bases, with 11 bases remaining between them.

This clonotype has a handful of counts. The chain is built from TRBV6-2 or TRBV6-3 and TRBJ2-6, with D perhaps TRBD1 (5 bases). The CDR3 runs to 16 residues. The V gene lost 2 bases and the J gene lost 0 bases, with 8 bases spanning the gap. Germline CDR1 MNHEY, CDR2 SVGEGT. CDR3 sequence reads: CASSYQGNSGANVLTF. The CDR3 DNA reads as TGTGCCAGCAGTTACCAGGGTAACTCTGGGGCCAACGTCCTGACTTTC.

The chain is built from TRBV7-3 and TRBJ2-5; 7 bases are a match to TRBD1. With 5 bases clipped from V and 1 base from J, the junction kept 1 base outside the gene matches. Germline lookup yields CDR1 SGHTA and CDR2 FQGTGA. The CDR3 is 13 residues long. DNA of the CDR3: TGTGCCAGCAGCGAGGGGGCCCAAGAGACCCAGTACTTC. This gives the protein CASSEGAQETQYF.

This chain connects TRBV5-5 to TRBJ1-3; D perhaps matches TRBD1 (5 bases). Germline V gene data show CDR1 as SGHKS and CDR2 as YYEKEE (reference sequence). V shed 3 bases and J shed 4 bases, with 17 bases lying between them. The length of the CDR3 is 16 residues. CDR3 residues: CASSSPGRVSGNTIYF. The CDR3 DNA is TGTGCCAGCAGCTCCCCGGGACGGGTATCAGGAAACACCATATATTTT.

This clonotype was picked up a small number of times. This chain uses TRBV6-5 with TRBJ1-6; 11 nucleotides match TRBD1. Trimming cost V 6 bases and J 7 bases; bases outside gene matches: 5. Looked up from germline, CDR1 is MNHEY and CDR2 is SVGAGI. This CDR3 has 15 residues. The CDR3 is CASRLGTGGNSPLHF. The DNA for the CDR3 is TGTGCCAGCAGACTCGGGACAGGGGGGAATTCACCCCTCCACTTT.

V usage is TRBV5-4 and J usage is TRBJ1-2; D is unresolved. The V and J ends lost 4 bases and 3 bases respectively, with 13 bases between them. The CDR3 totals 14 residues. CDR1 is SGHNT, CDR2 YYREEE, per germline (reference sequence). This chain's CDR3 is CASSLEDGYYGYTF. In DNA, the CDR3 is TGTGCCAGCAGCCTGGAGGACGGCTACTATGGCTACACCTTC. Supplemented by reference TRBV5-4 and TRBJ1-2, the full variable domain reads ETGVTQSPTHLIKTRGQQVTLRCSSQSGHNTVSWYQQALGQGPQFIFQYYREEENGRGNFPPRFSGLQFPNYSSELNVNALELDDSALYLCASSLEDGYYGYTFGSGTRLTVV.

The J gene is TRBJ1-2, the V gene TRBV12-3 or TRBV12-4; 8 positions match TRBD1. J lost 7 bases, V lost 4 bases, and 5 bases had no gene match. This CDR3 has 13 residues. CDR3 region: CASSYSGGLGYTF. CDR3 bases: TGTGCCAGCAGTTACTCAGGGGGCCTTGGCTACACCTTC.

This CDR3 reads CASSLTSRTDTQYF. The CDR3 DNA reads as TGTGCCAGCAGCTTAACTAGCCGAACAGATACGCAGTATTTT. This chain connects TRBV7-9 to TRBJ2-3; tentative D call: TRBD2 (6 bases). This CDR3 region has 14 residues. Trimming left V 2 bases short and J 3 bases short, with 9 bases between. Germline CDR1 reads SEHNR; CDR2 reads FQNEAQ (reference sequence). Variable domain in full (rest from reference TRBV7-9 and TRBJ2-3): DTGVSQNPRHKITKRGQNVTFRCDPISEHNRLYWYRQTLGQGPEFLTYFQNEAQLEKSRLLSDRFSAERPKGSFSTLEIQRTEQGDSAMYLCASSLTSRTDTQYFGPGTRLTVL.

Many counts were recorded for this clonotype. The chain employs TRBV5-1 and TRBJ2-5; D is undetermined. Trimming took off 0 bases at V and 8 bases at J, with 11 bases between the two ends. Germline V gene data show CDR1 as SGHRS and CDR2 as YFSETQ. There are 13 residues in the CDR3. In nucleotides, the CDR3 is TGCGCCAGCAGCTTGGACAACCAGAGAACCCAGTACTTC. Translated: CASSLDNQRTQYF.

J is TRBJ2-7 and V is TRBV4-2; tentative D call: TRBD2 (5 bases). CDR3 size: 15 residues. Between the trimmed V and J ends, which lost 3 bases and 0 bases, there was a span of 12 bases. Germline CDR1 and CDR2: LGHNA and YNFKEQ. CDR3 nucleotides: TGTGCCAGCAGCCATGGTCCGGGGAGCTCCTACGAGCAGTACTTC. This gives the protein CASSHGPGSSYEQYF.

The chain joins TRBV3-1 to TRBJ1-2, with D unclear. Trimming cost V 3 bases and J 5 bases, with 7 bases left between them. Per the germline V gene, CDR1 is LGHDT and CDR2 is YNNKEL (reference sequence). This CDR3 is 12 amino acids long. CDR3 in amino acids: CASSHSQYGYTF. The CDR3 nucleotides are TGTGCCAGCAGCCACTCGCAGTATGGCTACACCTTC.

This clonotype was seen a few times. The chain has TRBV20-1 and TRBJ1-4; perhaps TRBD1 as D (6 bases). With 0 bases removed from V and 0 bases from J, the gap between germline ends came to 11 bases. Germline assignment: CDR1 DFQATT and CDR2 SNEGSKA (reference sequence). The CDR3 totals 16 residues. CDR3 DNA: TGCAGTGCTAGAGATCGCAGGGGAACAACTAATGAAAAACTGTTTTTT. Residues: CSARDRRGTTNEKLFF.